The rows below give T cell receptor beta chains drawn from one sample of a study of cytomegalovirus exposure and HLA in healthy donors. Assay used: immunoSEQ multiplex PCR; TCRdb lists only in-frame clones, some missing. Of around 56,000 clones listed, 93% are singletons. The sequenced sample consisted of PBMCs. These TCRs come from a woman aged 18 to 35 in good health and CMV-seropositive. Both conserved end residues are part of each CDR3. Fields, in order: D gene, CDR3 length, J gene, clone size, V gene, CDR3 DNA, CDR3 protein. D genes are given only for firm matches. Clone size is shown for a subset of rows, as once, few, many or a class of expanded clone.

TRBD1,16,TRBJ1-1,few,TRBV29-1,TGCAGCGTTGGGAGGGGACAGGGAAGGGTGAACACTGAAGCTTTCTTT,CSVGRGQGRVNTEAFF
TRBD1,15,TRBJ2-7,.,TRBV11-2,TGTGCCAGCAGCTACGGACAGGGGTGGTCCTACGAGCAGTACTTC,CASSYGQGWSYEQYF
.,15,TRBJ2-7,.,TRBV18,TGTGCCAGCTCCCCCTTTGGCATACAGGACCACGAGCAGTACTTC,CASSPFGIQDHEQYF
TRBD1,15,TRBJ1-6,.,TRBV19,TGTGCCAGTAGCGGGGGGGACAGTACGACCTCACCCCTCCACTTT,CASSGGDSTTSPLHF
TRBD1,15,TRBJ1-6,.,TRBV14,TGTGCCAGCAGCCGGGACAGGGGAAGGCAGTCACCCCTCCACTTT,CASSRDRGRQSPLHF
.,18,TRBJ2-7,.,TRBV10-1,TGCGCCAGCAGTGAGGGCCAGCCGGACAGTTATCTCTCCTACGAGCAGTACTTC,CASSEGQPDSYLSYEQYF
.,14,TRBJ2-7,.,TRBV5-1,TGCGCCAGCAGCTTGGCTGACACAAGCTACGAGCAGTACTTC,CASSLADTSYEQYF
TRBD1,13,TRBJ1-2,few,TRBV27,TGTGCCAGCAGCAACAGGGGATCAGTCGGCTACACCTTC,CASSNRGSVGYTF
.,14,TRBJ2-1,.,TRBV6-5,TGTGCCAGCGAGAGCCAGGGCGGCTACAATGAGCAGTTCTTC,CASESQGGYNEQFF
.,14,TRBJ1-3,once,TRBV27,TGTGCCAGCAGTGGGGGGTTCTCTGGAAACACCATATATTTT,CASSGGFSGNTIYF
.,15,TRBJ1-4,.,TRBV9,TGTGCCAGCAGCTCCGTACAGGGTAGAACTGAAAAACTGTTTTTT,CASSSVQGRTEKLFF
TRBD1,15,TRBJ1-2,.,TRBV7-9,TGTGCCAGCAGCCGAAGGGACAGGGGTTCAGGGGGCTACACCTTC,CASSRRDRGSGGYTF
TRBD1,12,TRBJ2-7,.,TRBV2,TGTGCCAGCTGCAGGGGGCAGAACGAGCAGTACTTC,CASCRGQNEQYF
.,13,TRBJ2-3,.,TRBV5-1,TGCGCCAGCAGCTTGGCAGGGTCAGAGTGGAAGTATTTT,CASSLAGSEWKYF
.,13,TRBJ1-5,.,TRBV5-6,TGTGCCAGCAGCTTCAGGGGAAGCCAGCCCCAGCATTTT,CASSFRGSQPQHF
.,14,TRBJ1-3,.,TRBV7-6,TGTGCCAGCAGCTTGCAAGCCAATGGAAACACCATATATTTT,CASSLQANGNTIYF
.,14,TRBJ1-1,.,TRBV2,TGTGCCAGCAGTGCGGAGAATTCTAACACTGAAGCTTTCTTT,CASSAENSNTEAFF
.,14,TRBJ1-2,.,TRBV2,TGTGCCAGCAGTGCCCCAGGGGTACTCTATGGCTACACCTTC,CASSAPGVLYGYTF
TRBD2,15,TRBJ2-1,.,TRBV25-1,TGTGCCAGCAGTAGCCTAGCGGGGGGGCTAGGTGAGCAGTTCTTC,CASSSLAGGLGEQFF
TRBD1,12,TRBJ2-1,.,TRBV2,TGTGCCAGCAGCCAGGGGGTGGATGAGCAGTTCTTC,CASSQGVDEQFF
TRBD1,15,TRBJ2-1,.,TRBV7-3,TGTGCCAGCAGCGTCGACAGGGCTTTTAGCAATGAGCAGTTCTTC,CASSVDRAFSNEQFF
TRBD1,15,TRBJ1-6,.,TRBV19,TGTGCCAGTAGCAGGGGGAGTAGAACAGATTCACCCCTCCACTTT,CASSRGSRTDSPLHF
TRBD1,14,TRBJ2-7,.,TRBV6-1,TGTGCCAGCAGGCTGGACAGGGTTCGATACGAGCAGTACTTC,CASRLDRVRYEQYF
.,16,TRBJ1-2,.,TRBV7-9,TGTGCCAGCAGCCGAAGGGGGATGGAGCCCTCATATGGCTACACCTTC,CASSRRGMEPSYGYTF
.,13,TRBJ2-7,once,TRBV19,TGTGCCAGTAGTCCCCGGACAGCCTACGAGCAGTACTTC,CASSPRTAYEQYF
.,15,TRBJ1-6,.,TRBV2,TGTGCCAGCACCAGTGAAAGCTCCTATAATTCACCCCTCCACTTT,CASTSESSYNSPLHF
.,13,TRBJ1-1,.,TRBV7-8,TGTGCCAGCAGCTTCGGGGGGAACACTGAAGCTTTCTTT,CASSFGGNTEAFF
.,16,TRBJ1-4,.,TRBV4-2,TGTGCCAGCAGCCAAGAGGATGGTGGGGCCCCTGAAAAACTGTTTTTT,CASSQEDGGAPEKLFF
.,17,TRBJ2-1,.,TRBV15,TGTGCCACCAGCAGTGTGACAGGTAAAAGCTCCTACAATGAGCAGTTCTTC,CATSSVTGKSSYNEQFF